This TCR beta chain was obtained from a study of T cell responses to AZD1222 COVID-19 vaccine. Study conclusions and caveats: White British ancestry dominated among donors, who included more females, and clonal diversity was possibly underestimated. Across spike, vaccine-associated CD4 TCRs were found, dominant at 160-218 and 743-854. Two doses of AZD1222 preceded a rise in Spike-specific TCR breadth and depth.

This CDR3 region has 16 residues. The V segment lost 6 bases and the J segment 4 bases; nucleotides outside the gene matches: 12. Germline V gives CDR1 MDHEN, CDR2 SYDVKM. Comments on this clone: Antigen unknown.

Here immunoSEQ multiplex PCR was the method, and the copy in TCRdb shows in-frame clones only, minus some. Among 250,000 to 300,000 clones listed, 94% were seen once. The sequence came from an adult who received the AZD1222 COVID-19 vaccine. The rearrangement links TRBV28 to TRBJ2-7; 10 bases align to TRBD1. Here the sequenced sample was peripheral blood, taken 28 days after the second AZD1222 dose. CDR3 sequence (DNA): TGTGCCAGCAGCGCACCGTGGGGACAGGGGAGATACGAGCAGTACTTC. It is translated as CASSAPWGQGRYEQYF.